The T cell receptor beta chain described here comes from a study of blood T cell repertoires in COVID-19. Profiled with immunoSEQ multiplex PCR; TCRdb holds only in-frame clones, not every one. The sample includes approximately 150,000 clones, more than 70% of them seen just once. Trimming removed 6 bases from V and 1 base from J; junction bases left unmatched: 8. CDR3 size: 15 residues. Germline lookup yields CDR1 LGHDT and CDR2 YNNKEL (reference sequence). The TCR comes from a human donor in a cohort sampled during active COVID-19. The material sequenced was peripheral blood. The gene calls are TRBV3-1 (or the pseudogene TRBV3-2) and TRBJ2-5; the match to TRBD2 covers 7 bases. As DNA, the CDR3 is TGTGCCAGCAGTCAGACCCTAGCGGTCCAAGAGACCCAGTACTTC. Translating gives CASSQTLAVQETQYF.